The next 18 T cell receptor beta chains were all read from a single sample in a study of shared clonotypes between healthy human individuals. Profiled with immunoSEQ multiplex PCR; TCRdb holds only in-frame clones, not every one. Of about 2.1 million clones in the sample, about 93% were seen once. CD45RO-negative CD8 cells positively selected for CCR7 made up the naive population, which excluded terminally differentiated effector memory CD45RA+ cells. The sample taken for sequencing was naive CD8+ T cells from PBMCs. These receptors were obtained from a man between 18 and 35 years old in good health. Some clones in this sample may be carry-over from other donors' samples.

V is TRBV10-1 and J is TRBJ2-1; D may match TRBD1 or TRBD2 (5 bases each). This CDR3 comprises 14 residues. The ends were cut back, 2 bases at V and 0 bases at J, with 5 bases in the middle. CDR1 is WNHNN and CDR2 is SYGVQD in the germline V gene (reference sequence). CDR3 sequence: CASSEGGSYNEQFF. Written as DNA, the CDR3 is TGCGCCAGCAGTGAGGGGGGCTCCTACAATGAGCAGTTCTTC.

The rearrangement links TRBV9 to TRBJ2-7; weak D call: TRBD1 (6 bases). The CDR3 is made up of 14 amino acids. CDR1 and CDR2 (germline): SGDLS, YYNGEE. V lost 0 bases, J lost 5 bases, and 12 bases lay in between. This chain's CDR3 is CASSVDGTRNEQYF. The CDR3 nucleotides are TGTGCCAGCAGCGTAGATGGGACAAGGAACGAGCAGTACTTC.

The genes are TRBV6-1 and TRBJ2-7; maybe TRBD1 (5 bases). The V end lost 8 bases, the J end lost 2 bases, and 10 bases lay between the germline ends. This CDR3 spans 12 amino acids. CDR1 MNHNS and CDR2 SASEGT come from the germline V gene. CDR3 residues: CASWGSAYEQYF. The CDR3 DNA follows: TGTGCCAGCTGGGGCAGCGCCTACGAGCAGTACTTC.

Note on this clone: The sample carries other DNA sequences with the same CDR3. This rearrangement joins TRBV9 to TRBJ2-2; 8 bases align to TRBD1. This CDR3 contains 16 residues. The trim removed 3 bases at V and 0 bases at J, leaving 4 bases unmatched. Germline V gene lookup returns CDR1 SGDLS and CDR2 YYNGEE. CDR3 nucleotides: TGTGCCAGCAGCGCCCAGGGACAGGCGAACACCGGGGAGCTGTTTTTT. Amino acids: CASSAQGQANTGELFF.

This sequence joins TRBV5-1 and TRBJ1-1, with D tentatively TRBD1 (5 bases). CDR1 and CDR2 from the germline V gene are SGHRS and YFSETQ. V was shortened by 4 bases and J by 1 base, with 17 bases between the two germline ends. The CDR3 totals 16 residues. The CDR3 loop reads CASSNTGTAGNTEAFF. The CDR3 DNA sequence: TGCGCCAGCAGCAACACCGGGACCGCCGGGAACACTGAAGCTTTCTTT.

The V gene is TRBV6-1, the J gene TRBJ2-1, with 7 bases aligning to TRBD2. CDR1 and CDR2 (germline): MNHNS, SASEGT. The J segment lost 3 bases and the V segment lost 8 bases, leaving 7 bases of the junction unmatched. The CDR3 consists of 14 residues. The CDR3 DNA follows: TGTGCCAGCCACTTTACGGGAGGCTACAATGAGCAGTTCTTC. Translation gives CASHFTGGYNEQFF.

This chain joins TRBV5-6 and TRBJ1-5; unclear D gene. CDR1 is SGHDT and CDR2 is YYEEEE in the germline V gene. The CDR3 spans 14 residues. The V end was cut by 1 base, the J end by 4 bases, with 9 bases between. In DNA, the CDR3 is TGTGCCAGCAGCTTGTGGCAGGCTAATCAGCCCCAGCATTTT. It yields the protein CASSLWQANQPQHF.

This sequence joins TRBV11-2 and TRBJ2-2; 8 positions match TRBD1. Germline lookup yields CDR1 SGHAT and CDR2 FQNNGV. V lost 1 base and J lost 5; bases outside the gene matches: 6. The CDR3 sequence is 16 residues long. The CDR3 sequence is CASSLGQGAGTGELFF. The DNA of the CDR3 is TGTGCCAGCAGCTTAGGGCAGGGGGCTGGGACCGGGGAGCTGTTTTTT.

J is TRBJ2-5 and V is TRBV14, with 7 bases matching TRBD2. The CDR3 has 16 amino acids. With 0 bases clipped from V and 7 bases from J, the junction kept 11 bases outside the gene matches. The germline V gene has CDR1 SGHDN and CDR2 FVKESK. The CDR3 is CASSQEAGSPVGTQYF. CDR3 nucleotides: TGTGCCAGCAGCCAAGAAGCGGGATCACCCGTGGGGACCCAGTACTTC.

The chain couples TRBV9 to TRBJ2-7; 7 bases line up with TRBD2. Germline V gene lookup returns CDR1 SGDLS and CDR2 YYNGEE. With 3 bases clipped from V and 0 bases from J, the junction kept 6 bases outside the gene matches. CDR3 length: 15 amino acids. CDR3 nucleotide sequence: TGTGCCAGCAGCGCGGGGGGAATGAGCTCCTACGAGCAGTACTTC. This gives the protein CASSAGGMSSYEQYF.

This rearrangement joins TRBV11-2 to TRBJ2-6, with D possibly being TRBD2 (5 bases). This CDR3 region has 15 residues. Trimming stripped 2 bases from V and 3 bases from J, with 8 bases between. Looked up from germline, CDR1 is SGHAT and CDR2 is FQNNGV. CDR3 in amino acids: CASSLIRGGANVLTF. As DNA, the CDR3 is TGTGCCAGCAGCTTAATTCGGGGTGGGGCCAACGTCCTGACTTTC.

V usage is TRBV2 and J usage is TRBJ2-3, with unresolved D. The CDR3 consists of 16 residues. The ends were cut back, 6 bases at V and 3 bases at J, with 19 bases in the middle. Per germline, CDR1 SNHLY and CDR2 FYNNEI. CDR3 in amino acids: CASSVPAGGLTDTQYF. Written as DNA, the CDR3 is TGTGCCAGCAGCGTCCCGGCAGGTGGGCTAACAGATACGCAGTATTTT. Combining the CDR3 with reference TRBV2 and TRBJ2-3 gives the whole variable domain EPEVTQTPSHQVTQMGQEVILRCVPISNHLYFYWYRQILGQKVEFLVSFYNNEISEKSEIFDDQFSVERPDGSNFTLKIRSTKLEDSAMYFCASSVPAGGLTDTQYFGPGTRLTVL.

This clone has a single count. As DNA, the CDR3 is TGCAGCGTTGATCGTAGGGGGGGAACCGAGCAGTACTTC. This sequence encodes CSVDRRGGTEQYF. This chain links TRBV29-1 with TRBJ2-7; D may be TRBD2 (7 bases). V was shortened by 3 bases and J by 6 bases, with 15 bases between the two germline ends. This CDR3 has 13 residues. Per the germline V gene, CDR1 is SQVTM and CDR2 is ANQGSEA.

The chain recombines TRBV18 with TRBJ1-1; 9 bases align to TRBD1. Per the germline V gene, CDR1 is KGHSH and CDR2 is LQKENI. V lost 6 bases and J lost 4; bases outside the gene matches: 18. The CDR3 runs to 18 residues. As DNA, the CDR3 is TGTGCCAGCTCGCCGGACAGGGGCTCCCCGAACGAGGGCACTGAAGCTTTCTTT. Protein: CASSPDRGSPNEGTEAFF.

The V call is TRBV4-1, the J call TRBJ1-2; tentatively, D is TRBD1 (5 bases). This CDR3 contains 15 residues. CDR1 and CDR2 (germline): MGHRA, YSYEKL. Between the trimmed V and J ends, which lost 2 bases and 7 bases, there was a span of 17 bases. CDR3 in DNA: TGCGCCAGCAGCCAAAAACTGGCAGCAGGGTCTGGCTACACCTTC. Translation: CASSQKLAAGSGYTF.

The chain carries TRBV7-9 and TRBJ2-7; D perhaps matches TRBD2 (5 bases). CDR1 is SEHNR, CDR2 FQNEAQ, per germline (reference sequence). The CDR3 covers 11 residues. Deletions cut 5 bases from V and 6 bases from J, with 8 bases between. Here the CDR3 reads CASSESGEQYF. DNA of the CDR3: TGTGCCAGCAGCGAGAGCGGCGAGCAGTACTTC.

The J gene is TRBJ1-1, the V gene TRBV7-8; TRBD1 matches at 9 bases. The CDR3 sequence is 15 residues long. The V gene end was trimmed by 5 bases and the J gene end by 4 bases; junction bases not matched to a gene: 8. In germline, CDR1 is SGHVS, CDR2 FQNEAQ. The CDR3 sequence is CASSPTGGTSTEAFF. CDR3 in DNA: TGTGCCAGCAGCCCGACAGGGGGGACGAGCACTGAAGCTTTCTTT.

The V call is TRBV27, the J call TRBJ2-3, with 7 bases matching TRBD2. Per the germline V gene, CDR1 is MNHEY and CDR2 is SMNVEV (reference sequence). CDR3 size: 18 residues. The J segment lost 2 bases and the V segment lost 5 bases, leaving 16 bases of the junction unmatched. This CDR3 reads CASSPPPLAVGDTDTQYF. In DNA, the CDR3 is TGTGCCAGCAGTCCACCCCCCCTAGCGGTTGGGGACACAGATACGCAGTATTTT.